Below are 30 T cell receptor beta chains sequenced from a single sample in a study of shared clonotypes between healthy human individuals. Naivety among CD8 cells was defined by CD45RO negativity and positive CCR7 selection, thereby excluding terminally differentiated effector memory CD45RA+ cells. The table came from immunoSEQ multiplex PCR; TCRdb's copy has only in-frame clones and leaves some out. The sample carries about 600,000 clones, nearly 97% recorded once. The sequenced sample was naive CD8+ T cells sorted from blood. These receptors all stem from a woman in her thirties in good health.

DNA for the CDR3: TGTGCCAGCAGCCCGAGTGGGGAGTGGATGATAGAGCAGTTCTTC. Protein sequence: CASSPSGEWMIEQFF. J is TRBJ2-1 and V is TRBV11-2; a possible D gene is TRBD2 (5 bases). Germline V gene data show CDR1 as SGHAT and CDR2 as FQNNGV. Trimming took off 5 bases at V and 10 bases at J, with 21 bases between the two ends. The CDR3 sequence is 15 residues long.

The V gene is TRBV6-5, the J gene TRBJ2-3; 7 bases align to TRBD2. The trim removed 6 bases at V and 4 bases at J, leaving 13 bases unmatched. This CDR3 is 16 amino acids long. Germline CDR1 is MNHEY and CDR2 is SVGAGI. CDR3 loop: CASSYRGESTADTQYF. The CDR3 nucleotides read TGTGCCAGCAGCTACCGGGGGGAAAGTACTGCAGATACGCAGTATTTT.

This clone was counted only a few times. The genes are TRBV28 and TRBJ2-5, with 7 positions matching TRBD1. The CDR3 has 13 residues. Germline CDR1 and CDR2: MDHEN and SYDVKM. The trim removed 3 bases at V and 4 bases at J, leaving 2 bases unmatched. CDR3 sequence: CASSLNRGETQYF. CDR3 nucleotides: TGTGCCAGCAGTTTGAACAGGGGAGAGACCCAGTACTTC.

V usage is TRBV30 and J usage is TRBJ1-5, with D possibly TRBD1 on 5 matching bases. Germline V gives CDR1 GTSNPN, CDR2 SVGIG (reference sequence). Trimming pared 0 bases from V and 6 bases from J, leaving 12 bases between. The CDR3 loop spans 14 amino acids. DNA of the CDR3: TGTGCCTGGAGTGTAGGGGTAGGGGCTCAGCCCCAGCATTTT. This codes for CAWSVGVGAQPQHF.

This chain links TRBV28 with TRBJ2-3; 7 bases match TRBD1. V gave up 5 bases and J gave up 2 bases; unmatched junction bases: 7. Germline CDR1 reads MDHEN; CDR2 reads SYDVKM. This CDR3 contains 15 residues. The CDR3 protein is CASSDSDRVTDTQYF. The CDR3 DNA reads as TGTGCCAGCAGTGACTCTGACAGGGTCACAGATACGCAGTATTTT.

A single count supports this clone. The V gene is TRBV10-2, the J gene TRBJ2-1, with TRBD2 matching 9 bases. CDR1 WSHSY and CDR2 SAAADI come from the germline V gene. Losses at the gene ends were 5 bases for V and 1 base for J; bases not matched to a gene: 6. The CDR3 totals 16 residues. The CDR3 bases are TGCGCCAGCAGTTCCACGACTAGCGGTTCCTACAATGAGCAGTTCTTC. Translated, it gives CASSSTTSGSYNEQFF.

V usage is TRBV7-9 and J usage is TRBJ2-1; tentatively, D is TRBD1 (5 bases). The CDR3 spans 17 residues. Germline values: CDR1 SEHNR, CDR2 FQNEAQ (reference sequence). V lost 5 bases, J lost 2 bases, and 19 bases lay in between. The CDR3 is CASSPQGGALAYNEQFF. DNA for the CDR3: TGTGCCAGCAGCCCTCAAGGTGGGGCCCTCGCCTACAATGAGCAGTTCTTC. Based on the CDR3 plus reference TRBV7-9 and TRBJ2-1, the full variable domain is DTGVSQNPRHKITKRGQNVTFRCDPISEHNRLYWYRQTLGQGPEFLTYFQNEAQLEKSRLLSDRFSAERPKGSFSTLEIQRTEQGDSAMYLCASSPQGGALAYNEQFFGPGTRLTVL.

The chain joins TRBV5-6 to TRBJ1-2; 9 bases match TRBD1. Trimming at V came to 4 bases and at J to 8 bases, leaving 9 bases not matched to a gene. The V gene's germline CDR1 is SGHDT and CDR2 YYEEEE. This CDR3 is built from 14 residues. The CDR3 protein is CASSPGQGFEGYTF. The DNA for the CDR3 is TGTGCCAGCAGCCCCGGACAGGGGTTTGAGGGCTACACCTTC.

The V gene is TRBV5-6, the J gene TRBJ2-1; D not certain. The CDR3 is 15 residues long. Trimming shortened V by 0 bases and J by 1 base, and 8 bases separated the two germline ends. Germline CDR1 reads SGHDT; CDR2 reads YYEEEE. The CDR3 nucleotides are TGTGCCAGCAGCTTGGGGGATAGTTCCTACAATGAGCAGTTCTTC. Its protein is CASSLGDSSYNEQFF.

The chain carries TRBV6-1 and TRBJ2-2; a weak D match, TRBD2 (5 bases). V lost 2 bases and J lost 0, with 10 bases in between. Germline V gene lookup returns CDR1 MNHNS and CDR2 SASEGT. This CDR3 comprises 16 residues. The CDR3 sequence: CASSESGVSNTGELFF. The CDR3 bases are TGTGCCAGCAGTGAATCCGGGGTCTCGAACACCGGGGAGCTGTTTTTT.

The gene calls are TRBV28 and TRBJ1-4, with 11 nucleotides matching TRBD1. With V trimmed by 5 bases and J by 8 bases, 4 bases remained unmatched. Germline values: CDR1 MDHEN, CDR2 SYDVKM. This CDR3 has 14 residues. This CDR3 reads CASSGGQGVEKLFF. The CDR3 nucleotides are TGTGCCAGCAGTGGGGGACAGGGGGTAGAAAAACTGTTTTTT.

The rearrangement uses TRBV9 and TRBJ2-2, with 11 bases fitting TRBD2. Germline lookup yields CDR1 SGDLS and CDR2 YYNGEE. The CDR3 runs to 21 residues. V lost 0 bases, J lost 1 base, and 14 bases stayed unmatched. The CDR3: CASSVDGTGTSGLVNTGELFF. Written as DNA, the CDR3 is TGTGCCAGCAGCGTAGACGGGACCGGGACTAGCGGTCTTGTGAACACCGGGGAGCTGTTTTTT.

The chain has TRBV28 and TRBJ2-4; 8 bases agree with TRBD1. After removal of 5 bases from V and 3 bases from J, the junction contained 6 bases not matched to a gene. Germline CDR1 and CDR2: MDHEN and SYDVKM. CDR3 length: 15 amino acids. The chain's CDR3 is CASSLTTGGKNIQYF. In DNA, the CDR3 is TGTGCCAGCAGTCTAACCACAGGGGGCAAAAACATTCAGTACTTC. The full variable domain, rest sourced from reference TRBV28 and TRBJ2-4, is DVKVTQSSRYLVKRTGEKVFLECVQDMDHENMFWYRQDPGLGLRLIYFSYDVKMKEKGDIPEGYSVSREKKERFSLILESASTNQTSMYLCASSLTTGGKNIQYFGAGTRLSVL.

This clone has only one observation. The V gene is TRBV5-8, the J gene TRBJ2-7, with no clear D. V lost 4 bases and J 3 bases, leaving 14 bases between the germline ends. Germline loops: CDR1 SGHTS, CDR2 YDEGEE. This CDR3 is built from 14 residues. CDR3 in amino acids: CASSPPSWIYEQYF. DNA for the CDR3: TGTGCCAGCAGCCCGCCGAGTTGGATCTACGAGCAGTACTTC.

CDR3 bases: TGCGCCAGCAGTCCCAGGGTCCTACAGGGAGTAAACTATGGCTACACCTTC. Translated: CASSPRVLQGVNYGYTF. V and J are TRBV23-1 and TRBJ1-2; the D gene is possibly TRBD1 (6 bases). TRBV23-1 is filed as an ORF, its function uncertain. V lost 4 bases to trimming and J lost 2 bases, with 20 bases between them. There are 17 residues in the CDR3.

This clone has just one count. This chain links TRBV2 with TRBJ2-3; D is unresolved. V was cut by 6 bases and J by 4 bases, with 14 bases left in between. This CDR3 is built from 14 residues. Germline V gene lookup returns CDR1 SNHLY and CDR2 FYNNEI. The DNA of the CDR3 is TGTGCCAGCAGCGGGCTGGGGTCCCCAGATACGCAGTATTTT. It specifies CASSGLGSPDTQYF.

The chain has TRBV28 and TRBJ1-6; D ambiguous. The CDR3 extends over 13 amino acids. The germline V gene has CDR1 MDHEN and CDR2 SYDVKM. The ends were cut back, 0 bases at V and 10 bases at J, with 7 bases in the middle. As DNA, the CDR3 is TGTGCCAGCAGTTTATGGTCGGGATCACCCCTCCACTTT. This gives the protein CASSLWSGSPLHF.

The chain uses TRBV27 and TRBJ2-7; 9 bases agree with TRBD2. The CDR3 is 15 residues long. In germline, CDR1 is MNHEY, CDR2 SMNVEV (reference sequence). Germline trimming cut 6 bases from V and 7 bases from J; bases unmatched to any gene: 13. The chain's CDR3 is CASSLTSGGAREQYF. CDR3 DNA sequence: TGTGCCAGCAGCCTGACTAGCGGTGGGGCTCGGGAGCAGTACTTC.

The chain uses TRBV6-7 and TRBJ1-1; no firm D call. TRBV6-7 is an open reading frame, and its role is uncertain. Trimming removed 0 bases at V and 4 bases at J, with 15 bases between. This CDR3 spans 16 amino acids. DNA of the CDR3: TGTGCCAGCAGTTACTCGAGAGAGAGGCCGGGCACTGAAGCTTTCTTT. It codes for CASSYSRERPGTEAFF.

V and J are TRBV4-2 and TRBJ2-3; D perhaps matches TRBD2 (5 bases). Trimming removed 6 bases from V and 7 bases from J, with 11 bases in between. The germline CDR1 and CDR2 sequences are LGHNA and YNFKEQ. CDR3 length equals 12 residues. The CDR3 region is CASRDSVNTQYF. CDR3 bases: TGTGCCAGCAGGGATAGCGTAAATACGCAGTATTTT.

V and J are TRBV7-5 and TRBJ2-7; no check of the table's D call, TRBD2, against the DNA was made. TRBV7-5 is annotated as a pseudogene. CDR3 length: 13 residues. The CDR3 region is CVRRASHPYEQYF. The CDR3 DNA reads TGTGTCAGAAGAGCTAGCCATCCCTACGAGCAGTACTTC.

V usage is TRBV7-9 and J usage is TRBJ2-2; 9 bases match TRBD1. V lost 5 bases, J lost 1 base, and 2 bases stayed unmatched. CDR3 length equals 15 residues. Germline values: CDR1 SEHNR, CDR2 FQNEAQ (reference sequence). CDR3 residues: CASSRGQGNTGELFF. The CDR3 DNA follows: TGTGCCAGCAGCCGGGGACAGGGGAACACCGGGGAGCTGTTTTTT.

The genes are TRBV13 and TRBJ2-3, with 8 bases identical to TRBD1. The J segment lost 1 base and the V segment lost 4 bases, leaving 10 bases of the junction unmatched. The CDR3 is 17 residues long. Germline CDR1 is PRHDT and CDR2 is FYEKMQ (reference sequence). The CDR3 reads CASSSYSQGGRTDTQYF. The CDR3, as DNA: TGTGCCAGCAGCTCCTATTCACAGGGGGGACGCACAGATACGCAGTATTTT.

V is TRBV6-1 and J is TRBJ2-7; D possibly corresponds to TRBD2 (6 bases). CDR1 is MNHNS, CDR2 SASEGT, per germline. The germline V and J ends were trimmed by 6 bases and 0 bases, with 12 bases remaining between them. There are 14 residues in the CDR3. This CDR3 reads CASSPSGVSYEQYF. CDR3 sequence (DNA): TGTGCCAGCAGCCCCTCGGGAGTCTCCTACGAGCAGTACTTC.

The chain uses TRBV28 and TRBJ1-6, with D unclear. CDR1 MDHEN and CDR2 SYDVKM come from the germline V gene. Trimming pared 1 base from V and 0 bases from J, leaving 16 bases between. The CDR3 spans 19 residues. The CDR3 DNA sequence: TGTGCCAGCAGTTTATTACGGCAGGCTGAAAGCTCCTATAATTCACCCCTCCACTTT. Translating gives CASSLLRQAESSYNSPLHF. The full variable domain, its missing parts supplied by reference TRBV28 and TRBJ1-6, is DVKVTQSSRYLVKRTGEKVFLECVQDMDHENMFWYRQDPGLGLRLIYFSYDVKMKEKGDIPEGYSVSREKKERFSLILESASTNQTSMYLCASSLLRQAESSYNSPLHFGNGTRLTVT.

J is TRBJ2-7 and V is TRBV28; TRBD1 matches at 8 bases. This CDR3 contains 14 residues. The germline V gene has CDR1 MDHEN and CDR2 SYDVKM. V gave up 3 bases and J gave up 2 bases; unmatched junction bases: 3. DNA of the CDR3: TGTGCCAGCAGTTTCTCGGACAGGGCCTACGAGCAGTACTTC. Translating it yields CASSFSDRAYEQYF.

This chain joins TRBV10-3 and TRBJ1-2; D might be TRBD1 (6 bases). The V gene lost 7 bases and the J gene lost 6 bases, with 12 bases spanning the gap. Per germline, CDR1 ENHRY and CDR2 SYGVKD. This CDR3 contains 12 residues. CDR3 protein: CAITGGGDGYTF. The CDR3, as DNA: TGTGCCATCACGGGAGGGGGGGATGGCTACACCTTC.

This chain links TRBV28 with TRBJ2-7; tentatively, D is TRBD1 (5 bases). CDR1 and CDR2 from the germline V gene are MDHEN and SYDVKM. The CDR3 has 14 amino acids. The V end lost 3 bases, the J end lost 4 bases, and 13 bases lay between the germline ends. DNA of the CDR3: TGTGCCAGCAGTTTGCAATGGGGCGCGTACGAGCAGTACTTC. This encodes CASSLQWGAYEQYF.

The V gene is TRBV13, the J gene TRBJ2-2; D is uncertain. This CDR3 spans 13 amino acids. Germline V gene lookup returns CDR1 PRHDT and CDR2 FYEKMQ (reference sequence). V lost 6 bases to trimming and J lost 1 base, with 6 bases between them. The CDR3 loop is CASRPENTGELFF. The CDR3 bases are TGTGCCAGCAGGCCGGAGAACACCGGGGAGCTGTTTTTT.

The V call is TRBV18, the J call TRBJ2-3; D not certain. The CDR3 loop spans 16 amino acids. V was clipped by 5 bases and J by 5 bases, with 20 bases between them. The germline gives CDR1 KGHSH, CDR2 LQKENI. CDR3 in DNA: TGTGCCAGCTCATCCAGGACCGGCTTGGGGATAGATACGCAGTATTTT. It specifies CASSSRTGLGIDTQYF.